The present T cell receptor (beta chain) was sequenced within a study of glioma-infiltrating T cells after dendritic cell vaccination. Stated time point: after dendritic cell vaccination, including at tumor progression/relapse. This clone turned up a few times. The immunoSEQ assay amplified TCRB CDR3 from up to 2 ug DNA. Assay used: immunoSEQ multiplex PCR; TCRdb lists only in-frame clones, some missing. The repertoire holds approximately 91,000 clones, with about 81% as singletons. The ends lost 1 base at V and 6 bases at J; junction bases unmatched: 5. Germline V gene lookup returns CDR1 SGHNT and CDR2 YYREEE (reference sequence). The length of the CDR3 is 15 residues.

Sequenced here: blood, sampled after dendritic cell vaccination. V is TRBV5-4 and J is TRBJ2-2; 8 bases agree with TRBD1. This TCR was sampled from a human donor with glioblastoma. CDR3 sequence (DNA): TGTGCCAGCAGCTTGAGGCAGGGGGCGGCCGGGGAGCTGTTTTTT. It specifies CASSLRQGAAGELFF.